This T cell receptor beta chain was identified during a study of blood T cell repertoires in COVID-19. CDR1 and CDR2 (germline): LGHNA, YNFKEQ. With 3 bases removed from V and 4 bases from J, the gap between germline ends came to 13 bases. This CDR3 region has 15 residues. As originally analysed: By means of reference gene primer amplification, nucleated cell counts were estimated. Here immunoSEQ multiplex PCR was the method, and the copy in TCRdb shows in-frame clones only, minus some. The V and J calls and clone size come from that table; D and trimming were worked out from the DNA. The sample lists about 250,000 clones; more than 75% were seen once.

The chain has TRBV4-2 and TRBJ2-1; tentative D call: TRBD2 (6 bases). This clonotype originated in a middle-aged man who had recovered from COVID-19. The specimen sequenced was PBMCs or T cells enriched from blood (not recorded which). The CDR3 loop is CASSQLGSGYNEQFF. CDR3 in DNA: TGTGCCAGCAGCCAGTTAGGTAGCGGTTACAATGAGCAGTTCTTC.